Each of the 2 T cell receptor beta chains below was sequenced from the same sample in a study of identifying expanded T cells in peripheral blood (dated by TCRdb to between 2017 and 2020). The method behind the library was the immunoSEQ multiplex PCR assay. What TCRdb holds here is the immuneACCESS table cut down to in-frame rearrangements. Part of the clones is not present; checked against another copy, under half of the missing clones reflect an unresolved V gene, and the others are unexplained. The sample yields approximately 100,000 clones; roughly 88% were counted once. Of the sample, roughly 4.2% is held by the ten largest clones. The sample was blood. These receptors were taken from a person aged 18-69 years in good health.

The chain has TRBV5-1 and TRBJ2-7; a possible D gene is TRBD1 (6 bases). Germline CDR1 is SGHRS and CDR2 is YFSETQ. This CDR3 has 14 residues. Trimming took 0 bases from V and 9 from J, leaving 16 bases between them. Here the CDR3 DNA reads TGCGCCAGCAGCTTGGCAGGAGACGGACAGACGCAGTACTTC. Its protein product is CASSLAGDGQTQYF.

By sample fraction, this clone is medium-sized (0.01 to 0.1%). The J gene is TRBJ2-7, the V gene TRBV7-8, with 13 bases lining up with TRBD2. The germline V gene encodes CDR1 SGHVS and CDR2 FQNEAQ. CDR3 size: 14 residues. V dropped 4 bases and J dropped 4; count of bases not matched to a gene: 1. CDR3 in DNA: TGTGCCAGCAGCTGGACTAGCGGGAGTTACGAGCAGTACTTC. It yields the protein CASSWTSGSYEQYF.